Included here is one T cell receptor beta chain sequence, with context. Its antigen is unknown. This sample is drawn from a study of CD8+ T cells in alopecia areata. Study context: Treated patients took oral tofacitinib at 5 to 10 mg twice daily.

The V end lost 6 bases, the J end lost 4 bases, and 7 bases lay between the germline ends. This CDR3 comprises 11 residues. Germline V lookup: CDR1 MGHDK, CDR2 SYGVNS. Extraction of RNA preceded its reverse transcription into cDNA, which served as the sequencing template. Clones were read by immunoSEQ multiplex PCR, and TCRdb kept only the in-frame ones, dropping some. The sample includes 6,900 or so clones, 55% to 70% of them seen just once. Study conclusions and caveats: Links between baseline CD8+ expansion and response need larger treated cohorts. Besides other cells, scalp samples also yield sequences of resident alphabeta T cells from normal skin. Clonality in lesional scalp, especially alopecia totalis/universalis, exceeded that of normal scalp.

Regarding treatment: oral pan-JAK inhibitor, 5-10 mg twice daily. Sampling of alopecia areata patients yielded lesional scalp punch biopsies as well as peripheral blood. The sequence derives from a human donor with alopecia areata. The V and J genes are TRBV25-1 and TRBJ2-7; maybe TRBD2 (5 bases). Here the sequenced sample was skin, taken at week 4, from a patient treated with tofacitinib. The CDR3 nucleotides read TGTGCCAGCAGCCGGGGATACGAGCAGTACTTC. It is translated as CASSRGYEQYF.